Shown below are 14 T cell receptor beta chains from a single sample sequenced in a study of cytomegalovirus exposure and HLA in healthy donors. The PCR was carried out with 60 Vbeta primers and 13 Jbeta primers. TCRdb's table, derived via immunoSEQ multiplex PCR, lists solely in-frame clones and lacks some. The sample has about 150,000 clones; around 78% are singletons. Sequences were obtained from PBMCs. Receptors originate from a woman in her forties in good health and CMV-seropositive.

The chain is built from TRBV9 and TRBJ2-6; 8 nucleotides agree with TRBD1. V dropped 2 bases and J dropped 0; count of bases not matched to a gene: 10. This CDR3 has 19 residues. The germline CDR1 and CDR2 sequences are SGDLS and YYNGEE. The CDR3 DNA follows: TGTGCCAGCAGCGTTGACCCGCCAGGACAGGGCTCTGGGGCCAACGTCCTGACTTTC. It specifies CASSVDPPGQGSGANVLTF.

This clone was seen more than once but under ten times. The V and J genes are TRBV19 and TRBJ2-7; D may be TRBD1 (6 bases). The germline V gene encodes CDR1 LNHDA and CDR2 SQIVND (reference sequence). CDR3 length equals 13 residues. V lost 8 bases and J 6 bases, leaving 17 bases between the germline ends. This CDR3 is CASSGTRLGEQYF. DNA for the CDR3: TGTGCCAGTTCCGGGACACGGTTGGGCGAGCAGTACTTC.

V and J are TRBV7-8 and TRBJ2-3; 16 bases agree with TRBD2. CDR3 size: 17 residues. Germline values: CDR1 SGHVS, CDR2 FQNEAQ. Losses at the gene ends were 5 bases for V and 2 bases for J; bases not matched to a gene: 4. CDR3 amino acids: CASSPGTSGGVTDTQYF. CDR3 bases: TGTGCCAGCAGCCCAGGGACTAGCGGGGGGGTCACAGATACGCAGTATTTT. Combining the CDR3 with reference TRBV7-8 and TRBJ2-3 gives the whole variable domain GAGVSQSPRYKVAKRGQDVALRCDPISGHVSLFWYQQALGQGPEFLTYFQNEAQLDKSGLPSDRFFAERPEGSVSTLKIQRTQQEDSAVYLCASSPGTSGGVTDTQYFGPGTRLTVL.

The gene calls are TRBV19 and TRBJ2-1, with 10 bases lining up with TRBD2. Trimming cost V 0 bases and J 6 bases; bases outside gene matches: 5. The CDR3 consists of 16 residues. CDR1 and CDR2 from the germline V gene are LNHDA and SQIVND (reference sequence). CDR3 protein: CASSIDYERGGNEQFF. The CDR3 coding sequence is TGTGCCAGTAGTATAGATTACGAGCGGGGGGGCAATGAGCAGTTCTTC. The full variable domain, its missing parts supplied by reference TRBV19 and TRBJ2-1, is DGGITQSPKYLFRKEGQNVTLSCEQNLNHDAMYWYRQDPGQGLRLIYYSQIVNDFQKGDIAEGYSVSREKKESFPLTVTSAQKNPTAFYLCASSIDYERGGNEQFFGPGTRLTVL.

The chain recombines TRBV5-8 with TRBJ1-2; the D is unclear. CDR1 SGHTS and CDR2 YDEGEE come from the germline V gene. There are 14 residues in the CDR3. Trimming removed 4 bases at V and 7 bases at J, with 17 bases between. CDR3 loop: CASSPKLILAGYTF. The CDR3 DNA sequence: TGTGCCAGCAGCCCAAAATTAATTTTGGCTGGCTACACCTTC.

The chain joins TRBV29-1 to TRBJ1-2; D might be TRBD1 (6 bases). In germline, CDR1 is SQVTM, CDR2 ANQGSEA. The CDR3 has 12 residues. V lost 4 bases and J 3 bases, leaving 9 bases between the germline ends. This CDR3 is CSVGKGDYGYTF. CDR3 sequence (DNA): TGCAGCGTTGGAAAGGGGGACTATGGCTACACCTTC.

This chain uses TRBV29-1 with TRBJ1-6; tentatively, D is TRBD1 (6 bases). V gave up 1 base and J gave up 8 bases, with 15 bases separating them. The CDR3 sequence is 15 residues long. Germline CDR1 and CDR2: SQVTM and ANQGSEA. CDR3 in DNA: TGCAGCGTTGAAGGCTGGCGGGGGCTACATTCACCCCTCCACTTT. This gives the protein CSVEGWRGLHSPLHF. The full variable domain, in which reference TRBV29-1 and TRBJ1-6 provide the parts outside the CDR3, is SAVISQKPSRDICQRGTSLTIQCQVDSQVTMMFWYRQQPGQSLTLIATANQGSEATYESGFVIDKFPISRPNLTFSTLTVSNMSPEDSSIYLCSVEGWRGLHSPLHFGNGTRLTVT.

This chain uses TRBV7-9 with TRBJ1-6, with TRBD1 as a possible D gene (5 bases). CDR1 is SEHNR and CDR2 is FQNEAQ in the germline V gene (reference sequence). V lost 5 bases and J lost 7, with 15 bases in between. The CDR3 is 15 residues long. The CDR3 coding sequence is TGTGCCAGCAGCCAAGGTGGGGCGGGAAATTCACCCCTCCACTTT. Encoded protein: CASSQGGAGNSPLHF.

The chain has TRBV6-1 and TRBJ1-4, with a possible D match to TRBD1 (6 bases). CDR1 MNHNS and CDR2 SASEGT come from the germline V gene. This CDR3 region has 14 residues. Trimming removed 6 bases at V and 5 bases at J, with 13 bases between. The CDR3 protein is CASRRGRVNEKLFF. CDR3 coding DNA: TGTGCCAGCAGGAGGGGGAGGGTCAATGAAAAACTGTTTTTT.

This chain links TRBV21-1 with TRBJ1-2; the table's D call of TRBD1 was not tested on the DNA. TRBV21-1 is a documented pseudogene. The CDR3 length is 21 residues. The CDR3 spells CASSNKHIRELRNLYAGGYTF. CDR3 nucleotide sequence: TGTGCCAGCAGCAACAAGCATATCAGGGAACTGAGGAACCTCTATGCTGGTGGCTACACCTTC.

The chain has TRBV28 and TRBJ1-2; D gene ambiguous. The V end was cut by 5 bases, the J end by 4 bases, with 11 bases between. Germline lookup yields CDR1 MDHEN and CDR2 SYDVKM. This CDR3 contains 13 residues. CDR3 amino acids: CASSLRRSYGYTF. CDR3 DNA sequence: TGTGCCAGCAGTCTCCGCCGTAGCTATGGCTACACCTTC.

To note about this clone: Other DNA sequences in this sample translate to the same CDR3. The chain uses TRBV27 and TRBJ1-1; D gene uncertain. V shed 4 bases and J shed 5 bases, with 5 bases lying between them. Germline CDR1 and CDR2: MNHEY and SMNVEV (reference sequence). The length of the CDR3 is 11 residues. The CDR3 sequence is CASSSRTEAFF. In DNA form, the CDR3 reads TGTGCCAGCAGTTCCCGGACTGAAGCTTTCTTT.

The CDR3 nucleotides are TGCAGCGCCCAACAGGGGTCGCGAGAGACCCAGTACTTC. This gives the protein CSAQQGSRETQYF. The chain recombines TRBV29-1 with TRBJ2-5; 7 bases are a match to TRBD1. Germline-derived CDR1 and CDR2 are SQVTM and ANQGSEA. Trimming removed 7 bases from V and 4 bases from J; junction bases left unmatched: 9. The CDR3 loop spans 13 amino acids.

The CDR3 coding sequence is TGCAGCGTTGAAGAGGGTCGGAGGGCCCTGGGCAATGAGCAGTTCTTC. Residues: CSVEEGRRALGNEQFF. The chain recombines TRBV29-1 with TRBJ2-1, with a weak D call TRBD2 (6 bases). Germline values: CDR1 SQVTM, CDR2 ANQGSEA. The CDR3 contains 16 residues. V lost 0 bases and J 6 bases, leaving 18 bases between the germline ends.